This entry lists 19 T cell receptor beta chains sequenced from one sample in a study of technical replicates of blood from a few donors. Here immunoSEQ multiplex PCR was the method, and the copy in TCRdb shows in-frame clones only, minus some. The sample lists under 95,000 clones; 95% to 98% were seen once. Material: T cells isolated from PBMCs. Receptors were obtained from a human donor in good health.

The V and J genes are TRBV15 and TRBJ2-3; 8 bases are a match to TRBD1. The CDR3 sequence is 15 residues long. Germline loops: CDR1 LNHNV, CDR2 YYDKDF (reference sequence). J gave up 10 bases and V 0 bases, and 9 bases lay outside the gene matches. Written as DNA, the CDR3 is TGTGCCACCAGCAGAGAACGGGGACAGGAGACGGCGCAGTATTTT. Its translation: CATSRERGQETAQYF.

The CDR3 DNA reads TGTGCCAGCAGAGAACCGGACAAAAATGAGCAGTACTTC. Its translation is CASREPDKNEQYF. This chain connects TRBV28 to TRBJ2-7, with D possibly being TRBD1 (5 bases). The germline V gene encodes CDR1 MDHEN and CDR2 SYDVKM. The CDR3 covers 13 residues. V shed 6 bases and J shed 7 bases, with 16 bases lying between them.

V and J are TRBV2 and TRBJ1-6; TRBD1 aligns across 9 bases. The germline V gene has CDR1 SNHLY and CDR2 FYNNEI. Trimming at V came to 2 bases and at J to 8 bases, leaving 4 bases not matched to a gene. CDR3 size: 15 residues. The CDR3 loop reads CASSERGQGDSPLHF. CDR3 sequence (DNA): TGTGCCAGCAGTGAAAGGGGACAGGGAGATTCACCCCTCCACTTT.

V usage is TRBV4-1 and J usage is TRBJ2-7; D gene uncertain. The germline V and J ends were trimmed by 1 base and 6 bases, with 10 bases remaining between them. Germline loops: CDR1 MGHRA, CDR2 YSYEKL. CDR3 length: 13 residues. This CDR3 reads CASSQGVYPEQYF. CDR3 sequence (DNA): TGCGCCAGCAGCCAAGGTGTATATCCCGAGCAGTACTTC.

In nucleotides, the CDR3 is TGTGCCACCGGACAGGGCAACGAGCAGTACTTC. It codes for CATGQGNEQYF. The chain links TRBV6-5 to TRBJ2-7; 8 nucleotides align to TRBD1. The germline V gene has CDR1 MNHEY and CDR2 SVGAGI. The trim removed 10 bases at V and 5 bases at J, leaving 4 bases unmatched. The CDR3 covers 11 residues.

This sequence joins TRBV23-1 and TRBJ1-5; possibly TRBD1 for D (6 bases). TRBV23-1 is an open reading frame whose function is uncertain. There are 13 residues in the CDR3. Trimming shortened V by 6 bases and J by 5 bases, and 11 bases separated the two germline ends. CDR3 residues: CASRPGTHQPQHF. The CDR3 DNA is TGCGCCAGCAGGCCCGGGACACATCAGCCCCAGCATTTT.

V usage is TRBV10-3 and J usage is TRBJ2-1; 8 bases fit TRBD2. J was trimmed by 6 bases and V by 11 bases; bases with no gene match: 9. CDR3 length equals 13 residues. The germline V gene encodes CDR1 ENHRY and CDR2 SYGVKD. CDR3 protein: CASREGSGNEQFF. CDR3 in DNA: TGTGCCTCCCGGGAGGGATCTGGCAATGAGCAGTTCTTC.

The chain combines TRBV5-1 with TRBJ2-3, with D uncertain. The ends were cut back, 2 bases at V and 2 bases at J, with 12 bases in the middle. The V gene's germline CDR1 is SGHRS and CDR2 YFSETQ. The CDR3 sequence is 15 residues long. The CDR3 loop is CASSFGGPFTDTQYF. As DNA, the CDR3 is TGCGCCAGCAGCTTTGGCGGTCCCTTCACAGATACGCAGTATTTT.

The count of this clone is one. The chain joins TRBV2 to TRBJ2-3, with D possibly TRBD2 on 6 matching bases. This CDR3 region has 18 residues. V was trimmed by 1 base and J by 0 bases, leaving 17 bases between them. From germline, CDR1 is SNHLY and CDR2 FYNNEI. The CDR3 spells CASSEGIWRGSSTDTQYF. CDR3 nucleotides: TGTGCCAGCAGTGAAGGGATCTGGCGGGGCTCGAGCACAGATACGCAGTATTTT.

For the CDR3, the DNA is TGTGCCAGCAGCCAAGGGACTAGCGGGGTGTACCAAGAGACCCAGTACTTC. It encodes CASSQGTSGVYQETQYF. This chain links TRBV14 with TRBJ2-5; 12 nucleotides align to TRBD2. CDR1 SGHDN and CDR2 FVKESK come from the germline V gene. The J segment lost 0 bases and the V segment lost 1 base, leaving 3 bases of the junction unmatched. The CDR3 is made up of 17 amino acids.

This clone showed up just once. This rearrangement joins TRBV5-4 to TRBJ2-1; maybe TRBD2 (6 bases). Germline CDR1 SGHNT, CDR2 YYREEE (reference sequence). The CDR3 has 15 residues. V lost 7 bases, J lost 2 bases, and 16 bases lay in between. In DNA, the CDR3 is TGTGCCAGCCCCCCCCCGGGGGACCCCTACAATGAGCAGTTCTTC. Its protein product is CASPPPGDPYNEQFF.

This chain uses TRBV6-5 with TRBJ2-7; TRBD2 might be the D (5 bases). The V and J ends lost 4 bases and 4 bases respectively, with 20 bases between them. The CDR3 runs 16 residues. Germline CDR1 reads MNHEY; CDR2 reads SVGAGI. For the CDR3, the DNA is TGTGCCAGCAGTTCCTGGCTCCGGGATAAGCGGTACGAGCAGTACTTC. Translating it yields CASSSWLRDKRYEQYF.

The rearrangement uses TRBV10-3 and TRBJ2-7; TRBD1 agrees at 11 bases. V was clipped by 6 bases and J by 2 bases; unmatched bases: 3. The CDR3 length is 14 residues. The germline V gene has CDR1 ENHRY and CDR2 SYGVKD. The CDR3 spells CAIRGTGGPYEQYF. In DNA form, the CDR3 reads TGTGCCATCAGGGGGACAGGGGGTCCCTACGAGCAGTACTTC.

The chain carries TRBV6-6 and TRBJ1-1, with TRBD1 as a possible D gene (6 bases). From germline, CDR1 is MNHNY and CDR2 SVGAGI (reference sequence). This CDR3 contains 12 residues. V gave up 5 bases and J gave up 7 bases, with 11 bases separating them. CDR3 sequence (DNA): TGTGCCAGCAGTCCCGGACAGATTGAAGCTTTCTTT. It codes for CASSPGQIEAFF.

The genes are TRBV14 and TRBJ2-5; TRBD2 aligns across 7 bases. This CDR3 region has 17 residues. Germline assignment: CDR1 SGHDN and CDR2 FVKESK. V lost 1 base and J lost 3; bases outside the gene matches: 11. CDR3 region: CASSQVLWGGGKETQYF. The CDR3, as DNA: TGTGCCAGCAGCCAAGTTCTCTGGGGGGGAGGAAAAGAGACCCAGTACTTC.

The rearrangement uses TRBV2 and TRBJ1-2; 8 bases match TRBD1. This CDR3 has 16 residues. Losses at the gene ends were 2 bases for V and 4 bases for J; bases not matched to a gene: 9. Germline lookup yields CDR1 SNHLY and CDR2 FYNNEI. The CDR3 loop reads CASSEMAVGTGYGYTF. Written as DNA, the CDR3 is TGTGCCAGCAGTGAAATGGCCGTGGGGACAGGCTATGGCTACACCTTC.

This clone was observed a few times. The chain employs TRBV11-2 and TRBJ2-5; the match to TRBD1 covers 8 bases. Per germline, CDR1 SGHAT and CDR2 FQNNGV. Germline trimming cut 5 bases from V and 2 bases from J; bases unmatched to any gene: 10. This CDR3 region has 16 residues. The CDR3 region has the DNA TGTGCCAGCAGCCCTCCGAGACAGGGGCTTCAAGAGACCCAGTACTTC. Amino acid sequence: CASSPPRQGLQETQYF.

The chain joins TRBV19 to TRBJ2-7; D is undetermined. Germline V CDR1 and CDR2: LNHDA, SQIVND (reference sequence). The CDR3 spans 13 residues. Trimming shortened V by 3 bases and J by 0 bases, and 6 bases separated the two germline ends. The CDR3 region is CASSIQVSYEQYF. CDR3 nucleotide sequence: TGTGCCAGTAGTATTCAGGTCTCCTACGAGCAGTACTTC.

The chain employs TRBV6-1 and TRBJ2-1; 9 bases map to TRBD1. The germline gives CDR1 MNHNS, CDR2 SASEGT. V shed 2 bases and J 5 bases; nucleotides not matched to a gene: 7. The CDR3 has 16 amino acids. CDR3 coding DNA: TGTGCCAGCAGTGAATTATGGGGACAGGGAAACAATGAGCAGTTCTTC. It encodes CASSELWGQGNNEQFF.